The rows below give T cell receptor beta chains drawn from one sample of a study of T cell changes during pregnancy in multiple sclerosis. Data came from immunoSEQ multiplex PCR; TCRdb stores just in-frame clones and leaves some out. The sample yields more than 35,000 clones, around 89% seen once. Sequenced here: CD4+ T cells from peripheral blood mononuclear cells, sampled in the first trimester of pregnancy. These TCRs come from a female donor with multiple sclerosis, enrolled in a pregnancy study. Both conserved end residues are part of each CDR3. Fields, in order: D gene, J gene, V gene, clone size, CDR3 DNA, CDR3 protein. The D gene is left open where the match is weak. The listing skips clone size in some rows; elsewhere it reads once, few, many or a size class.

d_call: TRBD1; j_call: TRBJ1-6; v_call: TRBV19; clone_size: .; cdr3_nt: TGTGCCAGTAGAGACAGGGGCGTGGGAAATTCACCCCTCCACTTT; cdr3_aa: CASRDRGVGNSPLHF
d_call: .; j_call: TRBJ1-6; v_call: TRBV2; clone_size: .; cdr3_nt: TGTGCCAGCAGACAGCGGGAATCACCCCTCCACTTT; cdr3_aa: CASRQRESPLHF
d_call: TRBD2; j_call: TRBJ2-1; v_call: TRBV9; clone_size: .; cdr3_nt: TGTGCCAGCAGCGTAGCCCCTAGCGGGAGAAACTACAATGAGCAGTTCTTC; cdr3_aa: CASSVAPSGRNYNEQFF
d_call: .; j_call: TRBJ1-5; v_call: TRBV19; clone_size: .; cdr3_nt: TGTGCCAGTAGGGCGTATGCGGAGGAAGGCAATCAGCCCCAGCATTTT; cdr3_aa: CASRAYAEEGNQPQHF
d_call: TRBD1; j_call: TRBJ1-5; v_call: TRBV10-3; clone_size: .; cdr3_nt: TGTGCCATCGCGGACAGGGCAGACCAGCCCCAGCATTTT; cdr3_aa: CAIADRADQPQHF
d_call: .; j_call: TRBJ2-2; v_call: TRBV11-3; clone_size: .; cdr3_nt: TGTGCCAGCAGCCAGGGGGGTATCGGGGAGCTGTTTTTT; cdr3_aa: CASSQGGIGELFF
d_call: .; j_call: TRBJ2-1; v_call: TRBV27; clone_size: .; cdr3_nt: TGTGCCAGCAGAACTCTAGCTCTTGAGCAGTTCTTC; cdr3_aa: CASRTLALEQFF
d_call: TRBD1; j_call: TRBJ1-2; v_call: TRBV5-6; clone_size: .; cdr3_nt: TGTGCCAGCAGCTTGGGGGGACAGGGGATGACTGGCTACACCTTC; cdr3_aa: CASSLGGQGMTGYTF
d_call: .; j_call: TRBJ2-3; v_call: TRBV2; clone_size: .; cdr3_nt: TGTGCCAGCAGTGAAGCGCTTCGGGGGACTTTGTATTTT; cdr3_aa: CASSEALRGTLYF
d_call: TRBD2; j_call: TRBJ2-3; v_call: TRBV5-1; clone_size: once; cdr3_nt: TGCGCCAGCAGCTTGGCCGGGGCTAGCGGGGGGCAGTATTTT; cdr3_aa: CASSLAGASGGQYF
d_call: .; j_call: TRBJ2-7; v_call: TRBV18; clone_size: .; cdr3_nt: TGTGCCAGCTCACCGCCAGGGGTAGGGGCCTACGAGCAGTACTTC; cdr3_aa: CASSPPGVGAYEQYF
d_call: .; j_call: TRBJ1-2; v_call: TRBV5-1; clone_size: .; cdr3_nt: TGCGCCAGCAGCTTGGGCCGCGACTATGGCTACACCTTC; cdr3_aa: CASSLGRDYGYTF
d_call: TRBD2; j_call: TRBJ2-7; v_call: TRBV14; clone_size: .; cdr3_nt: TGTGCCAGCAGACTAGCGGGGGCCTACGAGCAGTACTTC; cdr3_aa: CASRLAGAYEQYF
d_call: TRBD2; j_call: TRBJ2-2; v_call: TRBV27; clone_size: .; cdr3_nt: TGTGCCAGCAACCCTTTAGCGGGCTCCTTGGGGGAGCTGTTTTTT; cdr3_aa: CASNPLAGSLGELFF
d_call: .; j_call: TRBJ1-1; v_call: TRBV5-1; clone_size: .; cdr3_nt: TGCGCCAGCAGCAACATCCAACCGGGCACTGAAGCTTTCTTT; cdr3_aa: CASSNIQPGTEAFF
d_call: .; j_call: TRBJ2-1; v_call: TRBV7-3; clone_size: .; cdr3_nt: TGTGCCAGCAGCTTAGCCGGGACTCCCAATGAGCAGTTCTTC; cdr3_aa: CASSLAGTPNEQFF
d_call: .; j_call: TRBJ1-5; v_call: TRBV7-8; clone_size: once; cdr3_nt: TGTGCCAGCAGCTTAGATCGACAGATCAATCAGCCCCAGCATTTT; cdr3_aa: CASSLDRQINQPQHF
d_call: TRBD1; j_call: TRBJ1-5; v_call: TRBV6-1; clone_size: .; cdr3_nt: TGTGCCAGCAGTGAATCGAGGGGGCTGCAGCCCCAGCATTTT; cdr3_aa: CASSESRGLQPQHF
d_call: .; j_call: TRBJ2-7; v_call: TRBV30; clone_size: .; cdr3_nt: TGTGCCTGGAGTCAGGACAGCGAGCAGTACTTC; cdr3_aa: CAWSQDSEQYF
d_call: TRBD1; j_call: TRBJ1-2; v_call: TRBV5-6; clone_size: .; cdr3_nt: TGTGCCAGCAGCTTTAATCAGGGGGCCACCATGGGCTACACCTTC; cdr3_aa: CASSFNQGATMGYTF
d_call: TRBD1; j_call: TRBJ1-2; v_call: TRBV7-3; clone_size: few; cdr3_nt: TGTGCCAGCAGCCGGGACAGGGGGCTAGGCTACACCTTC; cdr3_aa: CASSRDRGLGYTF
d_call: .; j_call: TRBJ2-6; v_call: TRBV5-1; clone_size: .; cdr3_nt: TGCGCCAGCAGAGAGGGGGTCTTCGGGGCCAACGTCCTGACTTTC; cdr3_aa: CASREGVFGANVLTF
d_call: .; j_call: TRBJ1-2; v_call: TRBV30; clone_size: .; cdr3_nt: TGTGCCTGGAGCCCCTCGGGGTTTGGCTACACCTTC; cdr3_aa: CAWSPSGFGYTF
d_call: TRBD1; j_call: TRBJ2-1; v_call: TRBV7-9; clone_size: .; cdr3_nt: TGTGCCAGCAGCCCAGAGCCCCCGGGACAGGGCTACAATGAGCAGTTCTTC; cdr3_aa: CASSPEPPGQGYNEQFF
d_call: TRBD1; j_call: TRBJ1-4; v_call: TRBV30; clone_size: once; cdr3_nt: TGTGCCTGGGGACAGGGGATAAGTGAAAAACTGTTTTTT; cdr3_aa: CAWGQGISEKLFF
d_call: .; j_call: TRBJ1-6; v_call: TRBV27; clone_size: .; cdr3_nt: TGTGCCAGCAGTTTCAGGGGCGGCAATTCACCCCTCCACTTT; cdr3_aa: CASSFRGGNSPLHF
d_call: .; j_call: TRBJ1-2; v_call: TRBV5-1; clone_size: .; cdr3_nt: TGCGCCAGCAGCTTGAGCAGGGCCGATGGCTACACCTTC; cdr3_aa: CASSLSRADGYTF
d_call: .; j_call: TRBJ1-1; v_call: TRBV9; clone_size: .; cdr3_nt: TGTGCCAGCAGCGGGACAGTAAACACTGAAGCTTTCTTT; cdr3_aa: CASSGTVNTEAFF
d_call: .; j_call: TRBJ2-2; v_call: TRBV9; clone_size: .; cdr3_nt: TGTGCCAGCAGCGCCCTCGGACGGGGGGCTAGGTATGACACCGGGGAGCTGTTTTTT; cdr3_aa: CASSALGRGARYDTGELFF
d_call: TRBD1; j_call: TRBJ1-2; v_call: TRBV6-5; clone_size: .; cdr3_nt: TGTGCCAGCATCGACAGGGGAGCGCGCTATGGCTACACCTTC; cdr3_aa: CASIDRGARYGYTF
d_call: .; j_call: TRBJ1-1; v_call: TRBV18; clone_size: .; cdr3_nt: TGTGCCAGCTCACCAAGGCCAGAGGGCACTGAAGCTTTCTTT; cdr3_aa: CASSPRPEGTEAFF
d_call: .; j_call: TRBJ1-2; v_call: TRBV5-4; clone_size: .; cdr3_nt: TGTGCCAGCAGCTTAGTACAAGAAAACTATGGCTACACCTTC; cdr3_aa: CASSLVQENYGYTF
d_call: TRBD1; j_call: TRBJ2-5; v_call: TRBV7-6; clone_size: .; cdr3_nt: TGTGCCAGCAGCTCGGGACAGAACCCACCTCCCCAAGAGACCCAGTACTTC; cdr3_aa: CASSSGQNPPPQETQYF
d_call: TRBD1; j_call: TRBJ2-3; v_call: TRBV5-4; clone_size: .; cdr3_nt: TGTGCCAGCCGCAGGGGGCCCAGCACAGATACGCAGTATTTT; cdr3_aa: CASRRGPSTDTQYF
d_call: TRBD1; j_call: TRBJ1-5; v_call: TRBV10-3; clone_size: few; cdr3_nt: TGTGCCGTTACAGGGGGCGGAGGTCAGCCCCAGCATTTT; cdr3_aa: CAVTGGGGQPQHF
d_call: TRBD1; j_call: TRBJ1-1; v_call: TRBV10-3; clone_size: .; cdr3_nt: TGTGCCATCAGTACGGGGACAGGGAACACTGAAGCTTTCTTT; cdr3_aa: CAISTGTGNTEAFF
d_call: TRBD1; j_call: TRBJ1-1; v_call: TRBV6-7; clone_size: once; cdr3_nt: TGTGCCAGCAGTTACCCCACAGGGGGCCGGACTGAAGCTTTCTTT; cdr3_aa: CASSYPTGGRTEAFF
d_call: TRBD2; j_call: TRBJ2-5; v_call: TRBV5-1; clone_size: .; cdr3_nt: TGCGCCAGCAGCTTCTTTGGGGGGGAACAAGAGACCCAGTACTTC; cdr3_aa: CASSFFGGEQETQYF
d_call: TRBD1; j_call: TRBJ2-1; v_call: TRBV19; clone_size: once; cdr3_nt: TGTGCCAGTAGTACCCGGACAGGGCCTATTGAGCAGTTCTTC; cdr3_aa: CASSTRTGPIEQFF
d_call: TRBD2; j_call: TRBJ2-4; v_call: TRBV2; clone_size: .; cdr3_nt: TGTGCCAGCAGTGAATTAGGGCTAGCGGGCCCCAAAAACATTCAGTACTTC; cdr3_aa: CASSELGLAGPKNIQYF
d_call: .; j_call: TRBJ2-7; v_call: TRBV5-5; clone_size: few; cdr3_nt: TGTGCCAGCTCCTCGGGGTCCCACGAGCAGTACTTC; cdr3_aa: CASSSGSHEQYF
d_call: .; j_call: TRBJ2-7; v_call: TRBV7-6; clone_size: once; cdr3_nt: TGTGCCAGCAGCTTAGCGCCGGTGGTGGAGTTCCCCTACGAGCAGTACTTC; cdr3_aa: CASSLAPVVEFPYEQYF
d_call: .; j_call: TRBJ2-7; v_call: TRBV7-9; clone_size: few; cdr3_nt: TGTGCCAGCAGCTTATCAGGGTTCGAGCAGTACTTC; cdr3_aa: CASSLSGFEQYF
d_call: TRBD1; j_call: TRBJ1-6; v_call: TRBV6-1; clone_size: .; cdr3_nt: TGTGCCAGCACCCTGGACAGGGTTAATTCACCCCTCCACTTT; cdr3_aa: CASTLDRVNSPLHF
d_call: TRBD1; j_call: TRBJ1-1; v_call: TRBV5-1; clone_size: .; cdr3_nt: TGCGCCAGCAGCTGGGGGGACAGGGGGGCTGAAGCTTTCTTT; cdr3_aa: CASSWGDRGAEAFF
d_call: TRBD2; j_call: TRBJ2-7; v_call: TRBV4-2; clone_size: .; cdr3_nt: TGTGCCAGCAGCCAATTCTCTGGCGCTAGCGGGAGAGTTAGCGAGCAGTACTTC; cdr3_aa: CASSQFSGASGRVSEQYF
d_call: .; j_call: TRBJ2-1; v_call: TRBV6-5; clone_size: .; cdr3_nt: TGTGCCAGCAGCGGAGCGTTTGAGCAGTTCTTC; cdr3_aa: CASSGAFEQFF
d_call: .; j_call: TRBJ2-2; v_call: TRBV28; clone_size: .; cdr3_nt: TGTGCCAGCAGTTTAGTCGGTGCGAACACCGGGGAGCTGTTTTTT; cdr3_aa: CASSLVGANTGELFF
d_call: TRBD2; j_call: TRBJ2-1; v_call: TRBV30; clone_size: .; cdr3_nt: TGTGCCTGGAGTGTGCGGCTAGCGGGAGGGGGGGTGCAGTTCTTC; cdr3_aa: CAWSVRLAGGGVQFF